Listed below are T cell receptor beta chains from one sample, sequenced in a study of memory CD4+ T cells and cytomegalovirus serostatus. Profiled with immunoSEQ multiplex PCR; TCRdb holds only in-frame clones, not every one. The table has around 61,000 clones, over 80% seen once; the top ten hold approximately 0.39%. The sample consisted of memory CD4+ T cells from blood. The receptors here all came from an adult in good health and CMV-seronegative. Each CDR3 is given with its conserved first and last residue. A D gene is named only where the DNA matches it firmly. Not all rows give a size; the values are once, few, many and, for expanded clones, a class.

TRBV7-2	TRBJ2-5	NA	NA	CASSLEHSRLETQYF	TGTGCCAGCAGCTTAGAACATTCACGTTTAGAGACCCAGTACTTC
TRBV4-1	TRBJ1-5	NA	NA	CASSPGWSNQPQHF	TGCGCCAGCAGCCCGGGTTGGAGCAATCAGCCCCAGCATTTT
TRBV10-1	TRBJ1-2	NA	NA	CASSESGDGGYTF	TGCGCCAGCAGTGAGAGCGGGGACGGTGGCTACACCTTC
TRBV7-6	TRBJ2-2	once	NA	CASSIRYNTGELFF	TGTGCCAGCAGCATTAGGTACAACACCGGGGAGCTGTTTTTT
TRBV5-6	TRBJ2-5	NA	NA	CASSLVANYPGETQYF	TGTGCCAGCAGCTTGGTCGCTAACTATCCGGGGGAGACCCAGTACTTC
TRBV6-6	TRBJ2-2	NA	TRBD2	CASSYLGGGNTGELFF	TGTGCCAGCAGTTACCTCGGGGGGGGGAACACCGGGGAGCTGTTTTTT
TRBV5-6	TRBJ1-5	NA	TRBD1	CASSFLTGGNQPQHF	TGTGCCAGCAGCTTCTTGACAGGGGGCAATCAGCCCCAGCATTTT
TRBV4-3	TRBJ2-7	once	NA	CASSQVWGWGYEQYF	TGCGCCAGCAGCCAAGTTTGGGGCTGGGGGTACGAGCAGTACTTC
TRBV28	TRBJ1-5	once	TRBD1	CASSSSGGRQPQHF	TGTGCCAGCAGTTCCTCAGGGGGCCGCCAGCCCCAGCATTTT
TRBV9	TRBJ2-5	NA	NA	CASSAQGGLQETQYF	TGTGCCAGCAGCGCCCAGGGCGGACTTCAAGAGACCCAGTACTTC
TRBV30	TRBJ1-6	NA	NA	CAWVDRQNSPLHF	TGTGCCTGGGTTGACAGACAAAATTCACCCCTCCACTTT
TRBV7-9	TRBJ2-3	NA	TRBD2	CASSPSAGGSTDTQYF	TGTGCCAGCAGCCCTAGCGCGGGGGGGTCCACAGATACGCAGTATTTT
TRBV14	TRBJ1-2	NA	NA	CASSPLGGAGGYTF	TGTGCCAGCAGCCCCTTAGGTGGGGCGGGCGGCTACACCTTC
TRBV7-2	TRBJ1-2	NA	NA	CASSLDQATHYGYTF	TGTGCCAGCAGCTTAGACCAGGCCACCCACTATGGCTACACCTTC
TRBV5-1	TRBJ2-1	NA	NA	CASSLGRRDEQFF	TGCGCCAGCAGCTTGGGGCGCAGGGATGAGCAGTTCTTC
TRBV5-1	TRBJ2-5	NA	TRBD2	CASSLGPSGGQETQYF	TGCGCCAGCAGCTTGGGCCCTAGCGGGGGACAAGAGACCCAGTACTTC
TRBV7-9	TRBJ1-4	NA	NA	CASSLAEAGGRNEKLFF	TGTGCCAGCAGCTTAGCGGAGGCGGGGGGGAGGAATGAAAAACTGTTTTTT
TRBV11-1	TRBJ2-5	NA	NA	CASSLYGGPKETQYF	TGTGCCAGCAGCTTGTACGGGGGACCTAAAGAGACCCAGTACTTC
TRBV5-6	TRBJ2-5	NA	NA	CASSLFRGATDQETQYF	TGTGCCAGCAGCTTATTCAGGGGTGCTACCGACCAAGAGACCCAGTACTTC
TRBV5-1	TRBJ1-1	NA	NA	CASSLGAGAGRTEAFF	TGCGCCAGCAGCTTGGGGGCAGGGGCGGGTAGGACTGAAGCTTTCTTT
TRBV6-4	TRBJ1-2	NA	TRBD1	CASNPTGFGNGYTF	TGTGCCAGCAACCCGACAGGGTTCGGTAATGGCTACACCTTC
TRBV19	TRBJ1-2	NA	TRBD1	CASRRTGEKGNYGYTF	TGTGCCAGTAGGCGGACAGGGGAAAAGGGTAACTATGGCTACACCTTC
TRBV6-5	TRBJ2-7	NA	TRBD1	CASSYRDRGHYEQYF	TGTGCCAGCAGTTACCGGGACAGGGGTCACTACGAGCAGTACTTC
TRBV30	TRBJ1-2	NA	NA	CAWSVLWEGYTF	TGTGCCTGGAGTGTACTATGGGAAGGCTACACCTTC
TRBV5-1	TRBJ1-3	NA	NA	CASSFDGTGNTIYF	TGCGCCAGCAGCTTCGACGGGACTGGAAACACCATATATTTT
TRBV5-5	TRBJ1-1	NA	NA	CASSLLPANTEAFF	TGTGCCAGCAGCTTGCTCCCGGCGAACACTGAAGCTTTCTTT
TRBV29-1	TRBJ2-5	NA	NA	CSVGRQRQETQYF	TGCAGCGTGGGGAGACAGCGACAAGAGACCCAGTACTTC
TRBV6-1	TRBJ2-7	NA	TRBD2	CASSDAGRGTSGGNTYEQYF	TGTGCCAGCAGTGATGCCGGGAGGGGGACTAGCGGGGGGAATACCTACGAGCAGTACTTC
TRBV28	TRBJ2-7	NA	NA	CASSFPSPTGAREQYF	TGTGCCAGCAGTTTTCCCTCCCCCACGGGGGCGCGAGAGCAGTACTTC
TRBV12-5	TRBJ1-2	NA	TRBD1	CASGLWTGGAVGYTF	TGTGCTAGTGGTCTTTGGACAGGGGGCGCGGTCGGCTACACCTTC
TRBV7-6	TRBJ1-2	NA	NA	CASSLAGGLGDYGYTF	TGTGCCAGCAGCTTAGCGGGGGGGCTGGGAGACTATGGCTACACCTTC
TRBV4-1	TRBJ1-4	few	NA	CASSQGSTTNEKLFF	TGCGCCAGCAGCCAAGGCAGTACAACTAATGAAAAACTGTTTTTT
TRBV25-1	TRBJ1-2	NA	NA	CASSENSYDYTF	TGTGCCAGCAGTGAGAACAGCTATGACTACACCTTC
TRBV5-8	TRBJ1-6	NA	TRBD1	CAGTAANRRPPLHF	TGTGCGGGGACAGCCGCGAACAGGAGACCACCCCTCCACTTT
TRBV19	TRBJ1-5	NA	NA	CASKGRGNQPQHF	TGTGCCAGTAAAGGCAGGGGCAATCAGCCCCAGCATTTT
TRBV11-3	TRBJ1-2	NA	NA	CASSLDRGRGNYGYTF	TGTGCCAGCAGCTTAGATAGGGGGAGGGGAAACTATGGCTACACCTTC
TRBV6-6	TRBJ1-1	NA	NA	CAVPSPGDTEAFF	TGTGCCGTCCCCTCCCCTGGGGACACTGAAGCTTTCTTT
TRBV19	TRBJ1-1	NA	NA	CASSSIGATEAFF	TGTGCCAGTAGTAGCATAGGGGCCACTGAAGCTTTCTTT
TRBV11-3	TRBJ1-1	NA	NA	CASSLGVNTEAFF	TGTGCCAGCAGCTTAGGGGTGAACACTGAAGCTTTCTTT
TRBV4-2	TRBJ2-7	NA	NA	CASSQGHNQYF	TGTGCCAGCAGCCAAGGGCATAACCAGTACTTC
TRBV11-2	TRBJ2-1	NA	TRBD1	CASSLRQGPYNEQFF	TGTGCCAGCAGTCTCAGACAGGGACCCTACAATGAGCAGTTCTTC
TRBV5-3	TRBJ1-3	NA	TRBD1	CARSSDREAISGNTIYF	TGTGCCAGAAGCTCGGACAGGGAGGCCATCTCTGGAAACACCATATATTTT
TRBV7-9	TRBJ2-3	NA	NA	CASSSLKGGGYLRSF	TGTGCCAGCAGCTCCCTTAAGGGGGGGGGATACCTCCGCAGTTTT
TRBV6-4	TRBJ2-5	once	NA	CASSSPKPGWYGTQYF	TGTGCCAGCAGTTCTCCGAAACCGGGCTGGTATGGGACCCAGTACTTC
TRBV7-9	TRBJ1-5	NA	NA	CASSPGTQQPQHF	TGTGCCAGCAGCCCCGGGACTCAACAGCCCCAGCATTTT
TRBV6-5	TRBJ2-5	NA	TRBD2	CASSYSASGGPGVEYF	TGTGCCAGCAGTTACTCCGCTAGCGGGGGGCCCGGGGTTGAGTACTTC
TRBV2	TRBJ1-1	NA	NA	CATGTGGNTEAFF	TGTGCCACTGGGACCGGGGGAAACACTGAAGCTTTCTTT
TRBV7-2	TRBJ1-1	NA	TRBD1	CASSLRGTGEAFF	TGTGCCAGCAGCTTAAGAGGGACAGGGGAAGCTTTCTTT
TRBV18	TRBJ1-1	NA	NA	CASSPRPDMNTEAFF	TGTGCCAGCTCACCACGACCGGACATGAACACTGAAGCTTTCTTT
TRBV4-1	TRBJ1-2	NA	NA	CASSQVIGGASGYTF	TGCGCCAGCAGCCAAGTGATAGGGGGGGCCTCTGGCTACACCTTC
TRBV7-2	TRBJ2-3	NA	TRBD1	CASSLTQGAGTDTQYF	TGTGCCAGCAGCTTAACCCAGGGGGCTGGGACAGATACGCAGTATTTT
TRBV5-8	TRBJ1-5	NA	TRBD1	CASNLGDRANQPQHF	TGTGCCAGCAACCTCGGGGACAGAGCGAATCAGCCCCAGCATTTT
TRBV28	TRBJ1-2	NA	NA	CASSLRRVTKGYTF	TGTGCCAGCAGCCTACGACGGGTAACTAAAGGCTACACCTTC